The 28 T cell receptor beta chains reported below all come from one sample, sequenced in a study of blood T cell repertoires in COVID-19. Repertoires were generated with immunoSEQ multiplex PCR, while TCRdb's copy carries only in-frame clones and drops some. The table has about 160,000 clones, around 80% seen once. The sample taken for sequencing was peripheral blood. Receptors were obtained from a woman of 80 years or more with acute or convalescent COVID-19.

The chain is built from TRBV5-1 and TRBJ1-4; TRBD1 aligns across 7 bases. The CDR3 length is 15 residues. Germline V gives CDR1 SGHRS, CDR2 YFSETQ. V was pared by 0 bases and J by 5 bases, with 4 bases of the junction left unmatched. The CDR3 bases are TGCGCCAGCAGCTTGGGACAGGGTAGAAATGAAAAACTGTTTTTT. Protein product: CASSLGQGRNEKLFF. The complete variable domain, with remaining parts taken from reference TRBV5-1 and TRBJ1-4, reads KAGVTQTPRYLIKTRGQQVTLSCSPISGHRSVSWYQQTPGQGLQFLFEYFSETQRNKGNFPGRFSGRQFSNSRSEMNVSTLELGDSALYLCASSLGQGRNEKLFFGSGTQLSVL.

This clone was seen once. The chain is built from TRBV18 and TRBJ2-5; 9 nucleotides match TRBD1. There are 16 residues in the CDR3. From germline, CDR1 is KGHSH and CDR2 LQKENI. J was trimmed by 4 bases and V by 3 bases; bases with no gene match: 9. The CDR3 DNA reads as TGTGCCAGCTCACCCCGCACAGGGGGCGCGGGAGAGACCCAGTACTTC. The encoded protein is CASSPRTGGAGETQYF.

The chain combines TRBV7-2 with TRBJ2-7; 12 nucleotides match TRBD2. CDR1 and CDR2 (germline): SGHTA, FQGNSA. The CDR3 spans 17 residues. V dropped 5 bases and J dropped 0; count of bases not matched to a gene: 8. The DNA for the CDR3 is TGTGCCAGCAGCATCCAGACTAGCGGGAGTTTCTCCTACGAGCAGTACTTC. Protein product: CASSIQTSGSFSYEQYF.

The chain uses TRBV18 and TRBJ1-2, with 9 bases that match TRBD1. Germline CDR1 KGHSH, CDR2 LQKENI. The junction had 3 bases not matched to a gene; V was cut back by 6 bases and J by 4 bases. The CDR3 is made up of 13 amino acids. CDR3 in DNA: TGTGCCAGCTCTTGGGACAGGGTCTATGGCTACACCTTC. Its protein is CASSWDRVYGYTF.

This chain links TRBV4-1 with TRBJ2-1; 7 bases are shared with TRBD1. The CDR3 runs to 15 residues. V shed 3 bases and J 2 bases; nucleotides not matched to a gene: 4. CDR1 and CDR2 from the germline V gene are MGHRA and YSYEKL. This chain's CDR3 is CASSQPGQTYNEQFF. CDR3 nucleotide sequence: TGCGCCAGCAGCCAGCCGGGACAGACCTACAATGAGCAGTTCTTC.

The V call is TRBV4-3, the J call TRBJ1-2; 8 bases agree with TRBD1. The CDR3 sequence is 14 residues long. Trimming removed 1 base from V and 6 bases from J; junction bases left unmatched: 4. The germline gives CDR1 LGHNA, CDR2 YSLEER. The CDR3 here is CASSQAPQGDGYTF. Written as DNA, the CDR3 is TGCGCCAGCAGCCAAGCTCCACAGGGGGATGGCTACACCTTC.

The chain has TRBV7-9 and TRBJ2-1, with 7 bases matching TRBD1. Germline CDR1 is SEHNR and CDR2 is FQNEAQ (reference sequence). After removal of 6 bases from V and 5 bases from J, the junction contained 19 bases not matched to a gene. This CDR3 is built from 18 residues. This chain's CDR3 is CASSPLVPEGAPDNEQFF. In DNA, the CDR3 is TGTGCCAGCAGTCCGCTTGTGCCCGAGGGGGCGCCGGACAATGAGCAGTTCTTC.

This clone was recorded only once. The V call is TRBV29-1, the J call TRBJ1-2; D remains unclear. The CDR3 consists of 12 residues. The germline gives CDR1 SQVTM, CDR2 ANQGSEA. The CDR3 spells CVSGGINYGYTF. CDR3 DNA sequence: TGCGTTTCAGGAGGGATTAACTATGGCTACACCTTC.

V usage is TRBV24-1 and J usage is TRBJ1-2; 8 positions agree with TRBD1. Germline CDR1 reads KGHDR; CDR2 reads SFDVKD. The CDR3 contains 14 residues. The J segment lost 3 bases and the V segment lost 5 bases, leaving 4 bases of the junction unmatched. DNA of the CDR3: TGTGCCACCAGTGGGTCAGGGGGCGACTATGGCTACACCTTC. Amino acid sequence: CATSGSGGDYGYTF.

Only a few counts were recorded for this clone. The chain is built from TRBV29-1 and TRBJ2-7; the D is unclear. Germline V lookup: CDR1 SQVTM, CDR2 ANQGSEA. The CDR3 is 11 residues long. The V end lost 4 bases, the J end lost 6 bases, and 10 bases lay between the germline ends. The CDR3 DNA reads TGCAGCGTTGTCGGCTCGGGCGAGCAGTACTTC. It translates to CSVVGSGEQYF.

The chain recombines TRBV19 with TRBJ1-1, with TRBD1 matching over 10 bases. The CDR3 has 14 residues. J lost 4 bases, V lost 5 bases, and 4 bases had no gene match. Germline loops: CDR1 LNHDA, CDR2 SQIVND (reference sequence). DNA for the CDR3: TGTGCCAGTAGTGTACGGACAGGGGGCACTGAAGCTTTCTTT. Translated: CASSVRTGGTEAFF.

This clone has only a few counts. J is TRBJ1-5 and V is TRBV2; 9 bases map to TRBD1. Trimming removed 6 bases from V and 2 bases from J; junction bases left unmatched: 5. The CDR3 is 15 amino acids. Germline loops: CDR1 SNHLY, CDR2 FYNNEI. The DNA of the CDR3 is TGTGCCAGCAGGGACAGGGGCCTCCGCAATCAGCCCCAGCATTTT. Translated, it gives CASRDRGLRNQPQHF.

For the CDR3, the DNA is TGTGCCAGCTCGTCGGACAGGAACACTGAAGCTTTCTTT. Translation gives CASSSDRNTEAFF. This rearrangement joins TRBV18 to TRBJ1-1; D is perhaps TRBD1 (6 bases). In germline, CDR1 is KGHSH, CDR2 LQKENI. The CDR3 covers 13 residues. V was clipped by 6 bases and J by 1 base, with 9 bases between them.

The rearrangement links TRBV5-4 to TRBJ1-4; no firm D call. V was trimmed by 0 bases and J by 5 bases, leaving 8 bases between them. The CDR3 is 14 residues long. Germline CDR1 is SGHNT and CDR2 is YYREEE (reference sequence). CDR3 nucleotide sequence: TGTGCCAGCAGCTTGGACAGAAGCAATGAAAAACTGTTTTTT. Protein sequence: CASSLDRSNEKLFF.

This chain joins TRBV30 and TRBJ2-7; 7 bases fit TRBD1. This CDR3 has 14 amino acids. Unmatched junction bases numbered 4, after V lost 0 bases and J lost 2 bases. Germline V gene sequence: CDR1 GTSNPN, CDR2 SVGIG (reference sequence). CDR3 DNA sequence: TGTGCCTGGAGTGTGGGACAGCTAGCCTACGAGCAGTACTTC. As protein: CAWSVGQLAYEQYF.

V is TRBV18 and J is TRBJ2-3; 9 bases fit TRBD2. CDR3 size: 16 residues. Germline CDR1 reads KGHSH; CDR2 reads LQKENI. J was trimmed by 2 bases and V by 2 bases; bases with no gene match: 5. The CDR3 nucleotides are TGTGCCAGCTCACCAGTCTTAGCGGGAGACACAGATACGCAGTATTTT. This encodes CASSPVLAGDTDTQYF.

This clone was observed a single time. The V and J genes are TRBV2 and TRBJ1-2; D ambiguous. This CDR3 region has 13 residues. Germline-derived CDR1 and CDR2 are SNHLY and FYNNEI. V lost 6 bases and J lost 4, with 12 bases in between. The CDR3 bases are TGTGCCAGCAGGGGAGAGGGAAGCTATGGCTACACCTTC. Protein product: CASRGEGSYGYTF.

V gene TRBV5-1 combines with J gene TRBJ1-5; TRBD1 aligns across 9 bases. This CDR3 region has 20 residues. V lost 3 bases to trimming and J lost 7 bases; unmatched junction nucleotides: 23. From germline, CDR1 is SGHRS and CDR2 YFSETQ. This CDR3 is CASSSSPQSTGTGRRQPQHF. The CDR3 nucleotides read TGCGCCAGCAGCTCAAGCCCACAGTCGACCGGGACAGGGAGGAGACAGCCCCAGCATTTT.

The gene calls are TRBV11-3 and TRBJ2-2; possibly TRBD2 for D (5 bases). V was cut by 4 bases and J by 3 bases, with 15 bases left in between. Looked up from germline, CDR1 is SGHNT and CDR2 is YENEEA. The CDR3 covers 16 residues. The DNA for the CDR3 is TGTGCCAGCAGCTCCGGCGCGTGGCGGGACACCGGGGAGCTGTTTTTT. This translates into CASSSGAWRDTGELFF.

The V gene is TRBV7-2, the J gene TRBJ1-2; maybe TRBD1 (5 bases). CDR1 is SGHTA and CDR2 is FQGNSA in the germline V gene. The CDR3 covers 13 residues. The germline V and J ends were trimmed by 1 base and 7 bases, with 10 bases remaining between them. The DNA of the CDR3 is TGTGCCAGCAGCTTAGTAGGGGTAGGTGGCTACACCTTC. Amino acids: CASSLVGVGGYTF.

The chain recombines TRBV5-1 with TRBJ2-5; maybe TRBD2 (6 bases). The CDR3 length is 16 residues. Looked up from germline, CDR1 is SGHRS and CDR2 is YFSETQ. V was pared by 4 bases and J by 3 bases, with 19 bases between. CDR3 region: CASSLGKGLGKETQYF. DNA of the CDR3: TGCGCCAGCAGCCTCGGAAAGGGACTGGGAAAAGAGACCCAGTACTTC.

A note on this clone: The sample holds other DNA sequences that translate to the same CDR3. V gene TRBV12-3 or TRBV12-4 combines with J gene TRBJ1-1; no reliable D call. The CDR3 length is 13 residues. V lost 1 base to trimming and J lost 4 bases, with 7 bases between them. CDR3 amino acids: CASSLGGGTEAFF. The CDR3, as DNA: TGTGCCAGCAGTTTAGGAGGAGGCACTGAAGCTTTCTTT.

This clone came up a few times. The chain uses TRBV2 and TRBJ2-7; TRBD2 matches at 8 bases. There are 14 residues in the CDR3. V trimming: 10 bases; J trimming: 2 bases; junction bases outside the gene matches: 10. In germline, CDR1 is SNHLY, CDR2 FYNNEI. The CDR3 reads CATKRAGLAYEQYF. In DNA form, the CDR3 reads TGTGCCACAAAGCGCGCGGGACTAGCCTACGAGCAGTACTTC.

In its sample, this clone was seen a few times. The genes are TRBV5-4 and TRBJ1-1; 7 nucleotides align to TRBD1. Looked up from germline, CDR1 is SGHNT and CDR2 is YYREEE (reference sequence). The ends lost 2 bases at V and 10 bases at J; junction bases unmatched: 5. CDR3 length equals 12 residues. The CDR3 protein is CASSFEGAGAFF. The CDR3 DNA is TGTGCCAGCAGCTTTGAGGGGGCGGGAGCTTTCTTT.

This clone was counted a few times. Additional DNA sequences in this sample encode the identical CDR3. This chain's CDR3 is CASSPPSRGSNTEAFF. The CDR3 DNA is TGTGCCAGCTCACCACCGTCAAGGGGGTCCAACACTGAAGCTTTCTTT. The V and J genes are TRBV18 and TRBJ1-1; a weak D match, TRBD1 (6 bases). V was clipped by 0 bases and J by 2 bases, with 13 bases between them. The germline V gene encodes CDR1 KGHSH and CDR2 LQKENI. The CDR3 runs 16 residues.

The V gene is TRBV19, the J gene TRBJ2-3; 11 bases map to TRBD2. Germline V gene lookup returns CDR1 LNHDA and CDR2 SQIVND (reference sequence). With 8 bases clipped from V and 1 base from J, the junction kept 11 bases outside the gene matches. There are 17 residues in the CDR3. CDR3 in amino acids: CASRKGLAGGGTDTQYF. CDR3 bases: TGTGCCAGTCGTAAGGGTCTAGCGGGAGGAGGCACAGATACGCAGTATTTT.

The rearrangement joins TRBV7-8 to TRBJ1-4; D possibly corresponds to TRBD1 (6 bases). V was clipped by 2 bases and J by 4 bases, with 14 bases between them. The CDR3 extends over 16 amino acids. The germline CDR1 and CDR2 sequences are SGHVS and FQNEAQ. For the CDR3, the DNA is TGTGCCAGCAGCTTAATGGTGGGAGGGGGTAATGAAAAACTGTTTTTT. It codes for CASSLMVGGGNEKLFF.

The chain has TRBV5-1 and TRBJ1-4; 12 bases agree with TRBD1. The trim removed 5 bases at V and 3 bases at J, leaving 8 bases unmatched. The CDR3 spans 17 residues. The germline V gene encodes CDR1 SGHRS and CDR2 YFSETQ. The CDR3 DNA sequence: TGCGCCAGCAGGAGGGGGACAGGGGGCGTTGCTAATGAAAAACTGTTTTTT. This sequence encodes CASRRGTGGVANEKLFF.